These T cell receptor beta chains were read from a single sample in a study of T cells after posttransplantation cyclophosphamide. TCRdb's copy holds only in-frame clones and misses some; the assay was immunoSEQ multiplex PCR. The data contain 12,000 or so clones, 80% to 90% of them singletons. The sample consisted of PBMCs, taken after allogeneic stem cell transplant with posttransplant cyclophosphamide. These receptors originate from a female patient aged 45 to 65 who received an allogeneic stem cell transplant from a related donor, was CMV-positive, and had no GVHD. Certain T cells may be donor cells from the graft. CDR3s include the opening cysteine and the closing phenylalanine or tryptophan. D genes are given only for firm matches. The size field is filled for only some rows; it gives once, few, many or a size class.

cdr3_aa cdr3_nt j_call clone_size cdr3_length d_call v_call
CSVGSISGNTIYF TGCAGCGTTGGCAGTATCTCTGGAAACACCATATATTTT TRBJ1-3 - 13 - TRBV29-1
CSVEGLAENEQFF TGCAGCGTCGAAGGACTAGCGGAAAATGAGCAGTTCTTC TRBJ2-1 - 13 TRBD2 TRBV29-1
CASSLRETQYF TGTGCCAGCAGCTTACGGGAGACCCAGTACTTC TRBJ2-5 - 11 - TRBV13
CASSQDDVGPGGYTF TGCGCCAGCAGCCAAGATGATGTGGGGCCAGGTGGCTACACCTTC TRBJ1-2 - 15 - TRBV4-1
CASRRESEAFF TGCGCCAGCAGAAGGGAGTCTGAAGCTTTCTTT TRBJ1-1 - 11 - TRBV10-1
CASSSPPRLSYNSPLHF TGTGCCAGCAGTTCCCCCCCGCGACTCTCCTATAATTCACCCCTCCACTTT TRBJ1-6 - 17 - TRBV27
CASSLSGGAYEQYF TGCGCCAGCAGCTTGTCAGGGGGAGCCTACGAGCAGTACTTC TRBJ2-7 - 14 TRBD1 TRBV5-1
CASSLELAGGRGTDTQYF TGCGCCAGCAGCTTGGAATTAGCGGGGGGGCGGGGCACAGATACGCAGTATTTT TRBJ2-3 few 18 TRBD2 TRBV5-1
CASSLGWTADSTDTQYF TGTGCCAGCAGCTTAGGCTGGACAGCCGATAGCACAGATACGCAGTATTTT TRBJ2-3 - 17 - TRBV7-9
CASSLGAGGTGSSYEQYF TGTGCCAGCAGCTTAGGGGCCGGTGGGACAGGGAGCTCCTACGAGCAGTACTTC TRBJ2-7 - 18 TRBD1 TRBV11-1
CARSRDRGADF TGTGCCAGATCCCGGGACAGGGGGGCGGACTTC TRBJ1-2 - 11 TRBD1 TRBV2
CATGQGRPEAFF TGTGCCACAGGACAGGGAAGGCCTGAAGCTTTCTTT TRBJ1-1 - 12 TRBD1 TRBV10-3
CASSPDRVRYSPLHF TGTGCCAGCAGTCCCGACAGGGTTAGGTATTCACCCCTCCACTTT TRBJ1-6 - 15 TRBD1 TRBV28
CASSLGLAYNEQFF TGTGCCAGCAGCCTCGGACTAGCCTATAATGAGCAGTTCTTC TRBJ2-1 - 14 TRBD2 TRBV7-9
CASSLGGQVYGYTF TGTGCCAGCAGCCTCGGCGGACAGGTCTATGGCTACACCTTC TRBJ1-2 once 14 TRBD1 TRBV5-8
CASILTPNTGELFF TGTGCCAGCATTCTTACTCCGAACACCGGGGAGCTGTTTTTT TRBJ2-2 - 14 - TRBV2
CASRPRQQETQYF TGCGCCAGCAGACCTAGACAGCAAGAGACCCAGTACTTC TRBJ2-5 - 13 - TRBV5-1
CASSRRGTDPGNTIYF TGTGCCAGCAGCCGTCGGGGGACGGACCCTGGAAACACCATATATTTT TRBJ1-3 - 16 - TRBV5-4
CAWSKDRNQETQYF TGTGCCTGGAGCAAGGACAGGAACCAAGAGACCCAGTACTTC TRBJ2-5 - 14 TRBD1 TRBV30
CASSLRVRDTEAFF TGTGCCAGCAGCTTACGGGTTCGGGACACTGAAGCTTTCTTT TRBJ1-1 - 14 - TRBV7-3
CASSLTLSSGQGAWGYGYTF TGCGCCAGCAGCCTGACCCTTTCATCGGGACAGGGGGCTTGGGGCTATGGCTACACCTTC TRBJ1-2 - 20 TRBD1 TRBV4-1
CASSLDRPGNTIYF TGTGCCAGCAGCTTAGACAGGCCTGGAAACACCATATATTTT TRBJ1-3 - 14 - TRBV7-6
CASSVTRDSYEQYF TGTGCCAGCAGTGTTACACGGGACTCCTACGAGCAGTACTTC TRBJ2-7 - 14 - TRBV27
CASSPGHSNTGELFF TGTGCCAGCAGCCCGGGACACTCGAACACCGGGGAGCTGTTTTTT TRBJ2-2 once 15 - TRBV6-6
CASNDRACEQYF TGCGCCAGCAACGACAGGGCGTGCGAGCAGTACTTC TRBJ2-7 few 12 TRBD1 TRBV10-1
CASSTGQGDNEQFF TGTGCCAGCTCAACGGGACAGGGAGACAATGAGCAGTTCTTC TRBJ2-1 - 14 TRBD1 TRBV18
CASSRNSPYEQYF TGTGCCAGTAGTAGGAACAGTCCCTACGAGCAGTACTTC TRBJ2-7 - 13 - TRBV19
CASSFSLSRGRGKYSNQPQHF TGCGCCAGCAGCTTTTCTCTATCCCGGGGCAGGGGGAAATATAGCAATCAGCCCCAGCATTTT TRBJ1-5 - 21 TRBD1 TRBV5-1
CASSQVDRGGTEAFF TGCGCCAGCAGCCAAGTAGACAGGGGAGGAACTGAAGCTTTCTTT TRBJ1-1 - 15 TRBD1 TRBV4-3
CASGKSGVETQYF TGCGCCAGCGGGAAAAGCGGGGTCGAGACCCAGTACTTC TRBJ2-5 - 13 TRBD2 TRBV5-1
CAISEIGQGQETQYF TGTGCCATCAGTGAGATTGGACAGGGACAAGAGACCCAGTACTTC TRBJ2-5 - 15 TRBD1 TRBV10-3
CASSGQANTGELFF TGTGCCAGCAGTGGACAGGCGAACACCGGGGAGCTGTTTTTT TRBJ2-2 - 14 - TRBV6-4
CASSRDRETYGYTF TGTGCCAGCAGTCGGGACAGGGAAACCTATGGCTACACCTTC TRBJ1-2 - 14 TRBD1 TRBV6-5
CASSLQGDVSTEAFF TGTGCCAGCAGTCTACAGGGGGACGTGAGCACTGAAGCTTTCTTT TRBJ1-1 - 15 TRBD1 TRBV6-1
CSVAGGASNTEAFF TGCAGCGTCGCAGGTGGCGCATCGAACACTGAAGCTTTCTTT TRBJ1-1 few 14 - TRBV29-1
CASSPRGRDQETQYF TGTGCCAGCAGCCCCAGGGGCAGGGACCAAGAGACCCAGTACTTC TRBJ2-5 - 15 - TRBV11-1
CASSGTLGGFNNEQFF TGCGCCAGCAGCGGAACACTGGGGGGTTTTAACAATGAGCAGTTCTTC TRBJ2-1 - 16 - TRBV5-1
CATNREPGTEAFF TGTGCCACCAACAGGGAGCCTGGCACTGAAGCTTTCTTT TRBJ1-1 - 13 - TRBV10-3
CASSLASSGVNEQYF TGTGCCAGCAGCTTAGCGTCTAGCGGGGTTAACGAGCAGTACTTC TRBJ2-7 - 15 TRBD2 TRBV7-9
CAISDQTGNTEAFF TGTGCCATCAGTGACCAGACAGGGAACACTGAAGCTTTCTTT TRBJ1-1 - 14 - TRBV10-3
CASSSRTSGGYTDTQYF TGTGCCAGCAGCTCCCGGACTAGCGGGGGGTACACAGATACGCAGTATTTT TRBJ2-3 - 17 TRBD2 TRBV7-2
CASSSGQGATLYNEQFF TGTGCCAGCAGCTCCGGACAGGGGGCGACCTTGTACAATGAGCAGTTCTTC TRBJ2-1 - 17 TRBD1 TRBV13
CASSLKREMETQYF TGTGCCAGCAGCTTAAAACGGGAAATGGAGACCCAGTACTTC TRBJ2-5 - 14 - TRBV11-2
CASSPDRGFQETQYF TGTGCCAGCTCACCGGACAGGGGGTTCCAAGAGACCCAGTACTTC TRBJ2-5 - 15 TRBD1 TRBV18
CASSLGARNTIYF TGCGCCAGCAGCTTGGGGGCTAGAAACACCATATATTTT TRBJ1-3 - 13 - TRBV5-1
CASSSNRAGNTIYF TGTGCCAGTAGTAGTAACAGGGCTGGAAACACCATATATTTT TRBJ1-3 - 14 - TRBV19
CASSGGNYEQYF TGTGCCAGCAGTGGAGGGAACTACGAGCAGTACTTC TRBJ2-7 - 12 - TRBV2
CARGLAGEGQETQYF TGTGCCAGAGGACTAGCGGGGGAGGGCCAAGAGACCCAGTACTTC TRBJ2-5 - 15 TRBD2 TRBV2
CASSQDLRLAIGNEQFF TGCGCCAGCAGCCAAGATCTTAGACTAGCGATCGGCAATGAGCAGTTCTTC TRBJ2-1 few 17 TRBD2 TRBV4-1
CASSSGTVMVEQYF TGTGCCAGCAGCTCCGGGACAGTGATGGTCGAGCAGTACTTC TRBJ2-7 - 14 TRBD1 TRBV28
CASSLVLQETQYF TGTGCCAGCAGCTTAGTTCTTCAAGAGACCCAGTACTTC TRBJ2-5 - 13 - TRBV7-2
CASSIFSGGGNNEQFF TGTGCCAGCAGCATCTTTAGCGGGGGGGGAAACAATGAGCAGTTCTTC TRBJ2-1 - 16 TRBD2 TRBV7-2